The present TCR beta chain was sequenced within a study of tumor and adjacent non-tumor tissue in lung cancer. No cell sorting was done before RNA was extracted from the tissue. Between August and November 2014, newly diagnosed, chemotherapy-naive lung cancer patients underwent thoracic surgery in China. Concerning this clonotype: What it binds is not known. A read error is possible here, since a much larger clone lies one base away.

Three rounds of nested PCR, following a modified ARM-PCR protocol, produced the TCRbeta library. One entry per CDR3 protein, called by TCRdb with MiXCR from the multiplex PCR reads. In the table there are under 150,000 distinct CDR3 sequences, approximately 72% of which are singletons. The CDR3 totals 18 residues. Germline CDR1 is DFQATT and CDR2 is SNEGSKA (reference sequence). Germline trimming cut 0 bases from V and 1 base from J; bases unmatched to any gene: 8. Study conclusions and caveats: Patients with more diverse tumor TCRs had worse survival. In normal lung, the top 100 clones were significantly more dominant than in tumor.

This receptor was taken from a man in his sixties with small cell lung cancer. The chain links TRBV20-1 to TRBJ2-3, with 12 bases fitting TRBD2. Source material: lung tumor tissue. The CDR3 DNA is TGCAGTGCTAGAGATCAGTTGACTAGCGGGAGTGGCACAGATACGCAGTATTTT. It translates to CSARDQLTSGSGTDTQYF.